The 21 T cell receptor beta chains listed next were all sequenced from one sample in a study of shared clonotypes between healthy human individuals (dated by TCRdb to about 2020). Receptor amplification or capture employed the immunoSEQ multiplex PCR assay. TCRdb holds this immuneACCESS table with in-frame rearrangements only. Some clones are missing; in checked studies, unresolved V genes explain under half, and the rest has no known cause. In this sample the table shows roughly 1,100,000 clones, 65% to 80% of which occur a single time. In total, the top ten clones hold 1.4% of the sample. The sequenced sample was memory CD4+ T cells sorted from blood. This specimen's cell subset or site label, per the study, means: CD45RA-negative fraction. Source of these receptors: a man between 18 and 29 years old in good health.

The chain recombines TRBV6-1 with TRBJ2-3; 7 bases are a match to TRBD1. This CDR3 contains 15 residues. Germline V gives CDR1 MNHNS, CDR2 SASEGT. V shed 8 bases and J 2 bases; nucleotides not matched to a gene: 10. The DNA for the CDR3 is TGTGCCAGCCTTCCAGAGGGACAGAACACAGATACGCAGTATTTT. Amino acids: CASLPEGQNTDTQYF.

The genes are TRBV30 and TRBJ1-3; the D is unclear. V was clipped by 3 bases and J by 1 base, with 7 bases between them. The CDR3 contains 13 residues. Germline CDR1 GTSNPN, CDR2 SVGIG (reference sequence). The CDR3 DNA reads TGTGCCTGGAGAGGCGATTCTGGAAACACCATATATTTT. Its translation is CAWRGDSGNTIYF.

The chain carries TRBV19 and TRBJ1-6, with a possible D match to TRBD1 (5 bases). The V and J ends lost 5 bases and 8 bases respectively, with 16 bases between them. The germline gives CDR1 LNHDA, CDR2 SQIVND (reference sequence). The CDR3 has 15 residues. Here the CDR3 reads CASSSSWGTDSPLHF. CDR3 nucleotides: TGTGCCAGTAGTTCCTCTTGGGGGACGGATTCACCCCTCCACTTT.

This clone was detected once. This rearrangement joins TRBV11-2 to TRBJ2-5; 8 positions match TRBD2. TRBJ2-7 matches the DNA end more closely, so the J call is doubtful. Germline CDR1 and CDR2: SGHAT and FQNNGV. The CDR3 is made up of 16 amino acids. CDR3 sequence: CASSLDLSGDTYEQYF. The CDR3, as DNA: TGTGCCAGCAGCTTAGATCTTAGCGGGGATACCTACGAGCAGTACTTC.

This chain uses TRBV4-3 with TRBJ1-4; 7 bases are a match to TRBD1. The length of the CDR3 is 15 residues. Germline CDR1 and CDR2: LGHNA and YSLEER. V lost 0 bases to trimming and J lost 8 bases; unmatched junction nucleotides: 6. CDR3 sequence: CASSQDWTGREKLFF. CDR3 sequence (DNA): TGCGCCAGCAGCCAAGATTGGACAGGAAGGGAAAAACTGTTTTTT.

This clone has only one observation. CDR3 amino acids: CASSFRIAENTGELFF. The CDR3 coding sequence is TGTGCCAGCAGTTTTCGTATCGCGGAGAACACCGGGGAGCTGTTTTTT. This sequence joins TRBV27 and TRBJ2-2, with D unresolved. Deletions cut 3 bases from V and 1 base from J, with 12 bases between. The CDR3 is 16 amino acids. Germline V gives CDR1 MNHEY, CDR2 SMNVEV (reference sequence).

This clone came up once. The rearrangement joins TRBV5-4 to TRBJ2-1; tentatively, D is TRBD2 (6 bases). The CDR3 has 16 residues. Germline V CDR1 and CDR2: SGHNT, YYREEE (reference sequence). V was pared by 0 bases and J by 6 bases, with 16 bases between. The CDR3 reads CASSLVGDLGGNEQFF. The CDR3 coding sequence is TGTGCCAGCAGCTTGGTAGGGGACTTGGGGGGCAATGAGCAGTTCTTC.

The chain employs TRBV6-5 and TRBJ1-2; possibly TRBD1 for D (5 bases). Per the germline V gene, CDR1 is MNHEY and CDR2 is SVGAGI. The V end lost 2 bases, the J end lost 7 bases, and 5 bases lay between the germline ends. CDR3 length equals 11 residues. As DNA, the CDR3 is TGTGCCAGCAGTTACCAGGGTGGCTACACCTTC. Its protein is CASSYQGGYTF.

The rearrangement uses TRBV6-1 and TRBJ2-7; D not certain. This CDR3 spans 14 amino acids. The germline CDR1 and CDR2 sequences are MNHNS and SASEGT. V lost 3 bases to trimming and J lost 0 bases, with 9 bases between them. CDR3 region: CASSERRSSYEQYF. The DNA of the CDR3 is TGTGCCAGCAGTGAGCGAAGGAGCTCCTACGAGCAGTACTTC.

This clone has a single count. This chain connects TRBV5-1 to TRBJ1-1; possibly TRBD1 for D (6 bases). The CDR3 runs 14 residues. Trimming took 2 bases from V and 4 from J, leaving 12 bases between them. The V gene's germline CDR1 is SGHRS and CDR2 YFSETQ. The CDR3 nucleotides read TGCGCCAGCAGCTTACAGGGTCTCGCCACTGAAGCTTTCTTT. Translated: CASSLQGLATEAFF.

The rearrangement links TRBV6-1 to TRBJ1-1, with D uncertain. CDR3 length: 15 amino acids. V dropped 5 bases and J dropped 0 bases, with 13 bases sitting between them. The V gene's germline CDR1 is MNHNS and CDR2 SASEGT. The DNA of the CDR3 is TGTGCCAGCAGTCCAAAGAGGCCGCTGAACACTGAAGCTTTCTTT. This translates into CASSPKRPLNTEAFF.

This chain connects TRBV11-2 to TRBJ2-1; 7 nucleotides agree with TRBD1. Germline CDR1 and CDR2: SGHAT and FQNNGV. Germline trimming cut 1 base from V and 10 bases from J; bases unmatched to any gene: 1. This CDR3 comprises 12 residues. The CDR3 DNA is TGTGCCAGCAGCTTAGGGACAGGAGAGCAGTTCTTC. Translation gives CASSLGTGEQFF.

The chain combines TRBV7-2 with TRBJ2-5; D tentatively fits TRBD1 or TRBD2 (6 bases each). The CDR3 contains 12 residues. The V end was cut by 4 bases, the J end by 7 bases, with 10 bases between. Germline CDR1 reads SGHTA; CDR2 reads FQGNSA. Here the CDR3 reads CASSSEGGTQYF. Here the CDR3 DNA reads TGTGCCAGCAGCTCGGAGGGGGGGACCCAGTACTTC.

This CDR3 is CASSLEDRYEQYF. Written as DNA, the CDR3 is TGTGCCAGCAGCTTAGAAGACCGCTACGAGCAGTACTTC. The rearrangement links TRBV7-9 to TRBJ2-7; D unclear. CDR3 length: 13 residues. Germline CDR1 and CDR2: SEHNR and FQNEAQ (reference sequence). V dropped 1 base and J dropped 3 bases, with 7 bases sitting between them.

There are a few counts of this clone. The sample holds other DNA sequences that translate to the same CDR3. CDR3 sequence (DNA): TGTGCCAGCAGCTTAGGAGGTCGGGGCTCTGGAAACACCATATATTTT. It translates to CASSLGGRGSGNTIYF. The rearrangement uses TRBV7-6 and TRBJ1-3; D remains unclear. The V gene lost 1 base and the J gene lost 0 bases, with 10 bases spanning the gap. CDR1 is SGHVS, CDR2 FNYEAQ, per germline. CDR3 size: 16 residues. The full variable domain, rest sourced from reference TRBV7-6 and TRBJ1-3, is GAGVSQSPRYKVTKRGQDVALRCDPISGHVSLYWYRQALGQGPEFLTYFNYEAQQDKSGLPNDRFSAERPEGSISTLTIQRTEQRDSAMYRCASSLGGRGSGNTIYFGEGSWLTVV.

The DNA of the CDR3 is TGTGCCAGCAGTCCCGGGACAGGGCGACCCTATAATTCACCCCTCCACTTT. Its translation: CASSPGTGRPYNSPLHF. This chain links TRBV28 with TRBJ1-6; 9 bases agree with TRBD1. Germline values: CDR1 MDHEN, CDR2 SYDVKM. The CDR3 is 17 residues long. V was pared by 5 bases and J by 2 bases, with 7 bases of the junction left unmatched.

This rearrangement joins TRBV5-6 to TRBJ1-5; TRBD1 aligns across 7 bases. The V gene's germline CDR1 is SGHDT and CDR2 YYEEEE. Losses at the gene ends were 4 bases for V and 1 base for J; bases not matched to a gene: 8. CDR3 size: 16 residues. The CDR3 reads CASSATGIESNQPQHF. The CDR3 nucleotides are TGTGCCAGCAGCGCGACAGGGATAGAGAGCAATCAGCCCCAGCATTTT.

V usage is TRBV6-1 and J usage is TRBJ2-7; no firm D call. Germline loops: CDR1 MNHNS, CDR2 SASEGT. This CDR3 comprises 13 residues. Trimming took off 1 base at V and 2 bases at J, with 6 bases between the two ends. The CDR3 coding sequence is TGTGCCAGCAGTGAAGTTGGGACCTACGAGCAGTACTTC. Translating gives CASSEVGTYEQYF.

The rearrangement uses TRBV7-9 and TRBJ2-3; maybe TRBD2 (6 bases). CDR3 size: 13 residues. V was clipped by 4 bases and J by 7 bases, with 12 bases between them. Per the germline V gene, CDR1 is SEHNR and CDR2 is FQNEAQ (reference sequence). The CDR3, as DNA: TGTGCCAGCAGCTCGGGGGTTACAAATACGCAGTATTTT. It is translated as CASSSGVTNTQYF.

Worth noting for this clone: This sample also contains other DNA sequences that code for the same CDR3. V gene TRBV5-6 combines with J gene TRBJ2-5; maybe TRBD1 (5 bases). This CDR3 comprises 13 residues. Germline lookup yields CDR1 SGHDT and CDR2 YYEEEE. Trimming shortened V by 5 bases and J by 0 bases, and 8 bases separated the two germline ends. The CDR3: CASSRQHQETQYF. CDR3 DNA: TGTGCCAGCAGTCGACAGCACCAAGAGACCCAGTACTTC. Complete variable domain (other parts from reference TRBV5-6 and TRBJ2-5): DAGVTQSPTHLIKTRGQQVTLRCSPKSGHDTVSWYQQALGQGPQFIFQYYEEEERQRGNFPDRFSGHQFPNYSSELNVNALLLGDSALYLCASSRQHQETQYFGPGTRLLVL.

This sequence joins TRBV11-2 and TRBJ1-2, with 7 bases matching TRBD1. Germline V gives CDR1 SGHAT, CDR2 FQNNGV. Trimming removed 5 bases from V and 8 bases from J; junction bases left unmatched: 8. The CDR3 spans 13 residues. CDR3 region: CASSPGQRLGYTF. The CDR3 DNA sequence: TGTGCCAGCAGCCCGGGACAGCGCTTGGGCTACACCTTC.